Listed here are 21 T cell receptor beta chains from one sample, sequenced in a study of tumor and adjacent non-tumor tissue in lung cancer. The template was RNA from unsorted bulk tissue. The normal lung tissue was taken more than 3 cm from the tumor edge. TCRbeta libraries were built with three rounds of nested PCR, modified from ARM-PCR. TCRdb recomputed calls from the multiplex PCR reads with MiXCR, one row per CDR3 protein. Of roughly 49,000 distinct CDR3 sequences in the sample, roughly 69% are singletons; the top ten hold 20% to 30%. The sequenced sample consisted of distant non-tumor lung tissue. The source is a woman in her sixties or seventies with non-small cell lung cancer.

Comment on this clonotype: A much larger clone differs by one base, so this may be a read error. The V and J genes are TRBV6-2 or TRBV6-3 and TRBJ2-6, with D maybe TRBD1 (5 bases). The length of the CDR3 is 17 residues. Germline loops: CDR1 MNHEY, CDR2 SVGEGT. The DNA of the CDR3 is TGTGCCAGCAGTTACAGGGTATCCGACTCTGGGGCCAACGTCCCGACTTTC. Translating gives CASSYRVSDSGANVPTF.

The rearrangement joins TRBV6-6 to TRBJ2-5; D ambiguous. V dropped 6 bases and J dropped 3 bases, with 14 bases sitting between them. CDR3 length: 14 residues. CDR1 is MNHNY and CDR2 is SVGAGI in the germline V gene (reference sequence). The CDR3 sequence: CASRSSAGKETQYF. The CDR3 DNA follows: TGTGCCAGCAGATCCAGTGCAGGTAAAGAGACCCAGTACTTC.

A note on this clonotype: This likely comes from a read error, as the CDR3 has no conserved phenylalanine or tryptophan at its end. This chain joins TRBV5-6 and TRBJ2-1; D unresolved. CDR1 is SGHDT and CDR2 is YYEEEE in the germline V gene. The CDR3 consists of 13 residues. CDR3: CASSLQAPNEQFL. The CDR3 coding sequence is TGTGCCAGCAGCTTGCAGGCTCCCAATGAACAGTTCCTC.

Notes on this clonotype: Compared with germline, one end of the junction differs, possibly owing to a read error. The CDR3 loop is CASSDRGVGELFF. Here the CDR3 DNA reads TGTGCCAGCAGTGACAGGGGGGTCGGGGAGTTGTTTTTT. J is TRBJ2-2 and V is TRBV6-6, with 9 bases identical to TRBD1. The germline CDR1 and CDR2 sequences are MNHNY and SVGAGI (reference sequence). This CDR3 has 13 amino acids.

As for this clonotype: One junction end does not reproduce the germline sequence, and a read error may be involved. This chain links TRBV4-3 with TRBJ1-1; perhaps TRBD1 as D (5 bases). Germline V lookup: CDR1 LGHNA, CDR2 YSLEER. CDR3 length: 16 amino acids. CDR3 coding DNA: TGCGCCATCAGCCAAGGGGCGGCGGGAGAGGACACTGAAGCTCTCTTT. This gives the protein CAISQGAAGEDTEALF.

This clonotype was recorded once. One end of the junction varies from germline; a read error may be responsible. This chain connects TRBV29-1 to TRBJ1-2, with TRBD1 as a possible D gene (5 bases). CDR3 size: 12 residues. Germline-derived CDR1 and CDR2 are SQVTM and ANQGSEA. Here the CDR3 DNA reads TGCAGCGTTGGAGGGGCTTTTTATGTCTACACCTTC. Its translation is CSVGGAFYVYTF.

The sample holds many counts of this clonotype. V and J are TRBV6-4 and TRBJ2-2; the D is unclear. Trimming took off 2 bases at V and 3 bases at J, with 4 bases between the two ends. In germline, CDR1 is MRHNA, CDR2 SNTAGT. This CDR3 is 13 amino acids long. For the CDR3, the DNA is TGTGCCAGCAGTGACAGCGACACCGGGGAGCTGTTTTTT. This gives the protein CASSDSDTGELFF.

Worth noting for this clonotype: At one end the junction does not follow the germline gene, possibly because of a read error. The chain combines TRBV6-1 with TRBJ1-3; D gene unclear. Germline V gene sequence: CDR1 MNHNS, CDR2 SASEGT. CDR3 length equals 15 residues. The CDR3, as DNA: TGTGTCAGCAGTGTAACGGGGAGTCGTGGAAACACCACATATTTT. Its protein product is CVSSVTGSRGNTTYF.

V and J are TRBV4-2 and TRBJ1-5; D is unclear. The end of the DNA aligns better with TRBJ2-3, so the J call may be wrong. The germline V gene has CDR1 LGHNA and CDR2 YNFKEQ. This CDR3 has 17 amino acids. CDR3 region: CASSQDLPRYSNQPQYF. The CDR3 DNA sequence: TGTGCCAGCAGCCAAGATCTTCCCAGGTATAGCAATCAGCCCCAGTATTTT.

The chain recombines TRBV11-3 with TRBJ1-5; perhaps TRBD1 as D (5 bases). Germline V gene data show CDR1 as SGHNT and CDR2 as YENEEA. The CDR3 length is 17 residues. V was pared by 5 bases and J by 8 bases, with 25 bases between. The CDR3 sequence: CASSTQRACRAPEPQHF. CDR3 coding DNA: TGTGCCAGCAGCACGCAAAGAGCATGCAGGGCCCCAGAGCCCCAGCATTTT.

CDR3: CASSMGPGESRDTQYF. In DNA form, the CDR3 reads TGTGCCAGCAGCATGGGACCGGGAGAGTCCAGAGATACGCAGTATTTT. This chain uses TRBV11-2 with TRBJ2-3; possible D gene TRBD2, 6 bases. This CDR3 contains 16 residues. The germline V and J ends were trimmed by 5 bases and 5 bases, with 20 bases remaining between them. CDR1 and CDR2 from the germline V gene are SGHAT and FQNNGV.

This clonotype has a handful of counts. It may be a read error: a sequence one base away is much more abundant. The chain couples TRBV7-8 to TRBJ2-5, with TRBD2 matching 8 bases. The J segment lost 10 bases and the V segment lost 7 bases, leaving 17 bases of the junction unmatched. There are 15 residues in the CDR3. From germline, CDR1 is SGHVS and CDR2 FQNEAQ. In DNA form, the CDR3 reads TGTGCCAGCAACCAAAGCTCCGGGACTAGTAGGGACCAGTACTTC. Translated: CASNQSSGTSRDQYF.

As to this clonotype: A read error is likely, as this CDR3 ends without the conserved phenylalanine or tryptophan. The chain recombines TRBV6-5 with TRBJ1-1; unclear D gene. CDR1 MNHEY and CDR2 SVGAGI come from the germline V gene. The CDR3 length is 15 residues. CDR3 coding DNA: TGTGCCAGCACTTACTCACAGAGAGGAGACACTGAAGCTTTCTCT. It codes for CASTYSQRGDTEAFS.

The V call is TRBV29-1, the J call TRBJ2-7; D might be TRBD1 or TRBD2, each matching 6 bases. The V end was cut by 7 bases, the J end by 2 bases, with 21 bases between. Germline values: CDR1 SQVTM, CDR2 ANQGSEA. The CDR3 contains 15 residues. The CDR3 is CSAGGTSSSAYEQYF. CDR3 coding DNA: TGCAGCGCTGGGGGGACATCCAGCTCAGCCTACGAGCAGTACTTC.

This clonotype was recorded once. V gene TRBV20-1 combines with J gene TRBJ2-1; TRBD2 matches 9 bases. The J segment lost 5 bases and the V segment lost 3 bases, leaving 11 bases of the junction unmatched. This CDR3 region has 16 residues. Germline V CDR1 and CDR2: DFQATT, SNEGSKA (reference sequence). DNA of the CDR3: TGCAGTGCTAGTAGGGCGGGGGGGGCTGGTCACAATGAGCAGTTCTTC. This codes for CSASRAGGAGHNEQFF.

The chain employs TRBV12-3 or TRBV12-4 and TRBJ2-6, with D possibly being TRBD2 (5 bases). V lost 9 bases, J lost 8 bases, and 23 bases lay in between. The CDR3 totals 16 residues. This CDR3 is CARSGGQVSGTNVLTF. The CDR3 nucleotides are TGTGCCAGAAGTGGCGGGCAAGTCTCCGGGACCAACGTCCTGACTTTC.

This clonotype was observed a few times. The chain carries TRBV20-1 and TRBJ2-5; 8 bases map to TRBD1. The CDR3 is made up of 15 amino acids. Trimming removed 8 bases from V and 5 bases from J; junction bases left unmatched: 16. Germline V gene sequence: CDR1 DFQATT, CDR2 SNEGSKA (reference sequence). CDR3: CSTRGPNSSWETQYF. The CDR3, as DNA: TGCAGTACCAGGGGGCCAAACTCTTCCTGGGAGACCCAGTACTTC.

Comment on this clonotype: This may be a read error: a much more frequent sequence differs by one nucleotide. This chain joins TRBV7-3 and TRBJ2-3; D is unclear. The CDR3 contains 13 residues. Germline V CDR1 and CDR2: SGHTA, FQGTGA. CDR3 coding DNA: TGTGCCAGGAGCTTAGTTTACACAGATACGCAGTATTTT. Residues: CARSLVYTDTQYF.

Points on this clonotype: An end of the junction does not agree with germline; a read error may underlie this. This chain links TRBV11-2 with TRBJ2-2, with a tentative D call TRBD2 (6 bases). CDR3 size: 13 residues. From germline, CDR1 is SGHAT and CDR2 FQNNGV. CDR3 residues: CVTSPRRAGGLFF. CDR3 bases: TGTGTCACCAGCCCTCGGAGGGCCGGGGGGCTGTTTTTT.

This clonotype is medium-sized by share. The J gene is TRBJ1-6, the V gene TRBV6-5; weak D call: TRBD1 (6 bases). Deletions cut 6 bases from V and 8 bases from J, with 17 bases between. Germline-derived CDR1 and CDR2 are MNHEY and SVGAGI. The CDR3 runs to 15 residues. The CDR3 is CASSLTGIPDSPLHF. CDR3 DNA sequence: TGTGCCAGCAGCCTTACAGGGATTCCGGATTCACCCCTCCACTTT.

Comments on this clonotype: Compared with germline, one end of the junction differs, possibly owing to a read error. V usage is TRBV14 and J usage is TRBJ2-1; no firm D call. Per germline, CDR1 SGHDN and CDR2 FVKESK. The CDR3 is 16 amino acids. The CDR3 here is CTSSLRAAVRYNEQFF. The CDR3 DNA reads as TGTACCAGCAGCCTAAGGGCGGCGGTGCGGTACAATGAGCAGTTCTTC.